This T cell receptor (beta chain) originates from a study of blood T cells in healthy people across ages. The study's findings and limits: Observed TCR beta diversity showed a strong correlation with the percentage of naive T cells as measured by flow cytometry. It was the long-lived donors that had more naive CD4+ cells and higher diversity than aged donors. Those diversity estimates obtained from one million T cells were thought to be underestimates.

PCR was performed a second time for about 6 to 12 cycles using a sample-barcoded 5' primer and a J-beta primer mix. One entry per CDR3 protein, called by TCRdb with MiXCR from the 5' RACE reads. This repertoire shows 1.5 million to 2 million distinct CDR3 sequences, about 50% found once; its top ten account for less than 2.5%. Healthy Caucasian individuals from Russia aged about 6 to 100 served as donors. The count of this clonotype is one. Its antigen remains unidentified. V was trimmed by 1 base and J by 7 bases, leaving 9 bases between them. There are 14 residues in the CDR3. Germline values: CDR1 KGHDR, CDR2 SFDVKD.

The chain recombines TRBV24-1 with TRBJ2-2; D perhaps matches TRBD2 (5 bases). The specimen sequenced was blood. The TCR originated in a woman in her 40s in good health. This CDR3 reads CATSDFIANGELFF. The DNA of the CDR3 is TGTGCCACCAGTGATTTCATAGCGAACGGGGAGCTGTTTTTT.